The TCR beta chain under discussion was sequenced for a study of blood T cell repertoires in COVID-19. Generated by immunoSEQ multiplex PCR, the TCRdb table keeps only in-frame clones and is missing some. The sample records about 260,000 clones, approximately 82% being singletons. The V end was cut by 5 bases, the J end by 3 bases, with 13 bases between. This CDR3 region has 15 residues. Germline V gene data show CDR1 as MNHEY and CDR2 as SMNVEV (reference sequence). The receptor was isolated from a woman aged 80 or over with acute or convalescent COVID-19. The chain has TRBV27 and TRBJ1-4, with D possibly TRBD1 on 6 matching bases. Sequenced input: peripheral blood. CDR3 nucleotide sequence: TGTGCCAGCAGTCCCCGGACAGTTTCTAATGAAAAACTGTTTTTT. Translating gives CASSPRTVSNEKLFF. Filled out from reference TRBV27 and TRBJ1-4, the complete variable domain reads EAQVTQNPRYLITVTGKKLTVTCSQNMNHEYMSWYRQDPGLGLRQIYYSMNVEVTDKGDVPEGYKVSRKEKRNFPLILESPSPNQTSLYFCASSPRTVSNEKLFFGSGTQLSVL.